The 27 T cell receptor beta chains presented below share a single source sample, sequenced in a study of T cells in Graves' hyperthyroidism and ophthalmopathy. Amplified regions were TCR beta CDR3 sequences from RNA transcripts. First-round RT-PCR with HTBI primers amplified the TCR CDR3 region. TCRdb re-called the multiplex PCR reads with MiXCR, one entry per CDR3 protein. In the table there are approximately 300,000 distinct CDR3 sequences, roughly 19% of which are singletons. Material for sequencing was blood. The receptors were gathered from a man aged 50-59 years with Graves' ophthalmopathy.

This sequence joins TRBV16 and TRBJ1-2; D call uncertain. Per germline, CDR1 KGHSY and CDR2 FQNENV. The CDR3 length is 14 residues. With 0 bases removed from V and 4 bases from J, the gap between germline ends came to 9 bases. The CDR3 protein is CASSQSGRLYGYTF. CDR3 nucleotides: TGTGCCAGCAGCCAATCGGGCAGACTCTATGGCTACACCTTC.

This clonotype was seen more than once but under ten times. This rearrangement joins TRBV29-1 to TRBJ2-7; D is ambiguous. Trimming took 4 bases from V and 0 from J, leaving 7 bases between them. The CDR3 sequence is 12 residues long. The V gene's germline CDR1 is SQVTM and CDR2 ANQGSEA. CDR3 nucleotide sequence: TGCAGCGTTGTTTTTTTCTCCTACGAGCAGTACTTC. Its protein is CSVVFFSYEQYF.

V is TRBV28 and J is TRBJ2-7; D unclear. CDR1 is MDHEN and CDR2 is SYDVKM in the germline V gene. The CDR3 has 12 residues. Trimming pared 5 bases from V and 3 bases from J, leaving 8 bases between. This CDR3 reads CASSRIIYEQYF. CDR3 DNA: TGTGCCAGCAGTCGAATAATCTACGAGCAGTACTTC.

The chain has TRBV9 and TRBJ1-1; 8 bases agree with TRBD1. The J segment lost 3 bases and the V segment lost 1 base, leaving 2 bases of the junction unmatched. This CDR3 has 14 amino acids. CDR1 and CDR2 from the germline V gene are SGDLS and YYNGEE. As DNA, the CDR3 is TGTGCCAGCAGCGTAACAGGGGGGGACACTGAAGCTTTCTTT. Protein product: CASSVTGGDTEAFF.

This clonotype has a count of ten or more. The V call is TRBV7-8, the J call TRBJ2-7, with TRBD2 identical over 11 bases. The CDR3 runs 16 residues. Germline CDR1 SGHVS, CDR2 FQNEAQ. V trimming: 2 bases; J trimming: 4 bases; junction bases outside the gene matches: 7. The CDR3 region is CASSLMASGRSYEQYF. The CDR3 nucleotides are TGTGCCAGCAGCTTAATGGCTAGCGGGAGGTCTTACGAGCAGTACTTC.

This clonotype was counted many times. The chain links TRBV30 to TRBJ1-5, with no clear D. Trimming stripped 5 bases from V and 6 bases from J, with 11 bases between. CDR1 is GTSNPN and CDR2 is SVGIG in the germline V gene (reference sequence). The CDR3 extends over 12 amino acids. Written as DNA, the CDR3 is TGTGCCTGGGGCCAGTCCGGTCAGCCCCAGCATTTT. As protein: CAWGQSGQPQHF.

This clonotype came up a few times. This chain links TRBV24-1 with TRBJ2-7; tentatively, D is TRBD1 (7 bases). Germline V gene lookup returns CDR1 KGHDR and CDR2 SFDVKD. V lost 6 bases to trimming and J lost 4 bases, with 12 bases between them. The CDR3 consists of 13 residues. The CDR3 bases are TGTGCCACCAGTCCCTCAGGGGGGTACGAGCAGTACTTC. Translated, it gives CATSPSGGYEQYF.

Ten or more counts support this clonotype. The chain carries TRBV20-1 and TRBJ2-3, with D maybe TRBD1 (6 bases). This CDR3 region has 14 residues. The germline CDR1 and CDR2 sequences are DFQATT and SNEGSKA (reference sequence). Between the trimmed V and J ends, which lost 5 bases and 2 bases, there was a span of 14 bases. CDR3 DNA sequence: TGCAGTGCTCCAATAGGGGGTAACACAGATACGCAGTATTTT. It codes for CSAPIGGNTDTQYF.

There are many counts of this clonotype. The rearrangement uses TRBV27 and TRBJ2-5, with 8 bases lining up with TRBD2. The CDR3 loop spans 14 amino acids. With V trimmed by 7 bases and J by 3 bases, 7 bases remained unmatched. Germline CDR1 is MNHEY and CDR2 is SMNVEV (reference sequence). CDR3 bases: TGTGCCAGCAAACTGACGGGAGGGGAAGAGACCCAGTACTTC. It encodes CASKLTGGEETQYF.

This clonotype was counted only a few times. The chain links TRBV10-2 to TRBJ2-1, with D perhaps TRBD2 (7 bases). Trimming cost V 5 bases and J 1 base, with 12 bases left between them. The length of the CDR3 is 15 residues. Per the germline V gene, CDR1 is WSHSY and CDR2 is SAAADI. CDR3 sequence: CASSRGGGSYNEQFF. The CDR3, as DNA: TGCGCCAGCAGTAGGGGGGGCGGATCCTACAATGAGCAGTTCTTC.

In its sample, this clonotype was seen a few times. The DNA for the CDR3 is TGTGCCAGCAGCTTAGGAGCGGGAGTGAACATTCAGTACTTC. Protein sequence: CASSLGAGVNIQYF. The chain couples TRBV11-2 to TRBJ2-4; 8 positions agree with TRBD2. With V trimmed by 1 base and J by 7 bases, 3 bases remained unmatched. This CDR3 contains 14 residues. CDR1 and CDR2 from the germline V gene are SGHAT and FQNNGV.

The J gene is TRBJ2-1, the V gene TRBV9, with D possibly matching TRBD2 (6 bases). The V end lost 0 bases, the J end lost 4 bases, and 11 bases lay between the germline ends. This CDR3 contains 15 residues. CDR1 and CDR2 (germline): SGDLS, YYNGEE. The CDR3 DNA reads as TGTGCCAGCAGCGTAGGGTCTAGCGAGTACAATGAGCAGTTCTTC. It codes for CASSVGSSEYNEQFF.

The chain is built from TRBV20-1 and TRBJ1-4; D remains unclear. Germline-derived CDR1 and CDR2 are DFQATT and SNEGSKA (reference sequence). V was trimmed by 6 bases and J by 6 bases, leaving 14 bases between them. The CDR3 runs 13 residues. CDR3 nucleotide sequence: TGCAGTGCCTCCCGAGGGAGGGATGAAAAACTGTTTTTT. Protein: CSASRGRDEKLFF.

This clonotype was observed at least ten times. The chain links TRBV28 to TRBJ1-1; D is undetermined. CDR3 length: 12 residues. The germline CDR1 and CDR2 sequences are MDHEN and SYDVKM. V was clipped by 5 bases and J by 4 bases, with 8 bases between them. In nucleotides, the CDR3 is TGTGCCAGCAGTAGAGGAGGCACTGAAGCTTTCTTT. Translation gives CASSRGGTEAFF.

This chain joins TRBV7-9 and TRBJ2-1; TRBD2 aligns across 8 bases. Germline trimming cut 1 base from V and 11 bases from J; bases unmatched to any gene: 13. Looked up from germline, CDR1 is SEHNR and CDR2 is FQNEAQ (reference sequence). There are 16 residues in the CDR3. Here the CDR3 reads CASSLEPGLEKRQQFF. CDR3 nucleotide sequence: TGTGCCAGCAGCTTAGAACCGGGACTAGAAAAGCGTCAGCAGTTCTTC. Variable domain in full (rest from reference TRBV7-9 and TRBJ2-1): DTGVSQNPRHKITKRGQNVTFRCDPISEHNRLYWYRQTLGQGPEFLTYFQNEAQLEKSRLLSDRFSAERPKGSFSTLEIQRTEQGDSAMYLCASSLEPGLEKRQQFFGPGTRLTVL.

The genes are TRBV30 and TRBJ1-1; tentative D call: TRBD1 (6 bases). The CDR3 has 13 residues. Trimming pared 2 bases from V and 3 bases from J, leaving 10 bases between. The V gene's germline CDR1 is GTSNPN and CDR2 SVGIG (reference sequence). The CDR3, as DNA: TGTGCCTGGAGTAGACAGGTGTACACTGAAGCTTTCTTT. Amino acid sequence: CAWSRQVYTEAFF.

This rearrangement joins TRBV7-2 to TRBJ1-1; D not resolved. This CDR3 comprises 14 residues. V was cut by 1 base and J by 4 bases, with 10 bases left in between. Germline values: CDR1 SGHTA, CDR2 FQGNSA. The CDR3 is CASSLGVGITEAFF. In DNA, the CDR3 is TGTGCCAGCAGCTTAGGCGTGGGGATCACTGAAGCTTTCTTT.

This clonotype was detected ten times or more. DNA of the CDR3: TGTGCCAGCACCAAGGGACGGAACTATCAAGAGACCCAGTACTTC. Protein product: CASTKGRNYQETQYF. The V call is TRBV11-1, the J call TRBJ2-5; perhaps D is TRBD1 or TRBD2 (5 bases each). Germline CDR1 reads SGHAT; CDR2 reads FQDESV (reference sequence). This CDR3 has 15 amino acids. V was clipped by 7 bases and J by 2 bases, with 17 bases between them.

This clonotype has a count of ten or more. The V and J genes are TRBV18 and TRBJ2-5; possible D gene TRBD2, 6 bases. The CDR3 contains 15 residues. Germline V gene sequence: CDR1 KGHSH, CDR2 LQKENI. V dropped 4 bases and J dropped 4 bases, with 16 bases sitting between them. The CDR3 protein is CASSLQSGVVETQYF. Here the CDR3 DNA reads TGTGCCAGCTCACTACAATCGGGGGTCGTAGAGACCCAGTACTTC. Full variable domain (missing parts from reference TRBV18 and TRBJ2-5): NAGVMQNPRHLVRRRGQEARLRCSPMKGHSHVYWYRQLPEEGLKFMVYLQKENIIDESGMPKERFSAEFPKEGPSILRIQQVVRGDSAAYFCASSLQSGVVETQYFGPGTRLLVL.

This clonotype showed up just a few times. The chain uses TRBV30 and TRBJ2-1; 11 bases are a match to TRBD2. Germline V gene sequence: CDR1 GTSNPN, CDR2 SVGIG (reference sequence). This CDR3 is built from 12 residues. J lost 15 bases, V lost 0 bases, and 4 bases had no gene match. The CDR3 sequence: CAWSVLAGAPFF. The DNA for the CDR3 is TGTGCCTGGAGTGTACTAGCGGGAGCCCCGTTCTTC.

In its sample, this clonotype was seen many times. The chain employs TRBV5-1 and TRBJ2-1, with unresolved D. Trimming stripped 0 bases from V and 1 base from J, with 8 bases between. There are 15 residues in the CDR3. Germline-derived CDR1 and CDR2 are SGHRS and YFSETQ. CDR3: CASSLAAQSYNEQFF. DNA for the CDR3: TGCGCCAGCAGCTTGGCCGCCCAATCCTACAATGAGCAGTTCTTC.

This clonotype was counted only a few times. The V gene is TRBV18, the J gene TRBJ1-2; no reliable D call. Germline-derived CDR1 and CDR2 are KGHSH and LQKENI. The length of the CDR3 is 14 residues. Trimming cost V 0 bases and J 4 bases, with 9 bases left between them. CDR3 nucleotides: TGTGCCAGCTCACCACCGGAATGGACCTATGGCTACACCTTC. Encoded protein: CASSPPEWTYGYTF.

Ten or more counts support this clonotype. The CDR3 nucleotides read TGTGCCAGCACTCCTCGTGGTGCGGGCAGTGAGCAGTTCTTC. It yields the protein CASTPRGAGSEQFF. This rearrangement joins TRBV7-9 to TRBJ2-1; tentatively, D is TRBD2 (5 bases). This CDR3 is built from 14 residues. The ends were cut back, 7 bases at V and 9 bases at J, with 19 bases in the middle. The V gene's germline CDR1 is SEHNR and CDR2 FQNEAQ (reference sequence).

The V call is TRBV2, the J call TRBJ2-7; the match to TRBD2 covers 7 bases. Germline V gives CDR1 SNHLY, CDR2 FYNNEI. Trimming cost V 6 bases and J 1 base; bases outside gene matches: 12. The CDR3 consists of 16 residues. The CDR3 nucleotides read TGTGCCAGCAGCCCAATCCGGGCAGCGGGGTCCTACGAGCAGTACTTC. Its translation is CASSPIRAAGSYEQYF.

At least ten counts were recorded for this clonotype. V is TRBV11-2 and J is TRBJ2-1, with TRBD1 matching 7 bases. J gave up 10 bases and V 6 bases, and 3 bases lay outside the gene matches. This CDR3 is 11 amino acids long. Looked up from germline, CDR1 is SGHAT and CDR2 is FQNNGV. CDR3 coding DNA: TGTGCCAGCAGGAGGGGACAGGAGCAGTTCTTC. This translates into CASRRGQEQFF.

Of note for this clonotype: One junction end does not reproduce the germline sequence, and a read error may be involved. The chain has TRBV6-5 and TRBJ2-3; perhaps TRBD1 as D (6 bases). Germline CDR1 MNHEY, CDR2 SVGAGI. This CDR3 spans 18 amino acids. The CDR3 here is CTSSTPPAGTLSTDTQYF. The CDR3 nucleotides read TGTACCAGCAGTACTCCTCCCGCCGGGACACTTAGCACAGATACGCAGTATTTT.

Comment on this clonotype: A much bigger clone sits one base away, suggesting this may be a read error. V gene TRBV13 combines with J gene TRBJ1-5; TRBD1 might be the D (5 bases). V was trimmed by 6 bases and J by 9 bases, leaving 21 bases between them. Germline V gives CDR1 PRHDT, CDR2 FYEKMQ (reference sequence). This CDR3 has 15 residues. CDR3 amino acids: CASRGGQGKHRPQHF. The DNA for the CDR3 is TGTGCCAGCAGGGGTGGGCAGGGAAAGCATCGGCCCCAGCATTTT.